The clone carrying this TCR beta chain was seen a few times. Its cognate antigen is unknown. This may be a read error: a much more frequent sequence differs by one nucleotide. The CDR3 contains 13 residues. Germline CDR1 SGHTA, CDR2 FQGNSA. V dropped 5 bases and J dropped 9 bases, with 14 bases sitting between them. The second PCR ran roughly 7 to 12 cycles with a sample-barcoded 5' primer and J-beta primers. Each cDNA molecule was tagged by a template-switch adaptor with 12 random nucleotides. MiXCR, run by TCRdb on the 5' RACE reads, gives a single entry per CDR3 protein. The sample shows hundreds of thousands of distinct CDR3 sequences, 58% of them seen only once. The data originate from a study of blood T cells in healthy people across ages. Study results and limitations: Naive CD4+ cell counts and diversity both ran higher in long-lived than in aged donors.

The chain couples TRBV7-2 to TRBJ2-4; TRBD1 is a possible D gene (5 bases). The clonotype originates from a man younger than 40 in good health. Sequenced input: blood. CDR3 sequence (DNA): TGTGCCAGCAGCGTAGAAGGGGTGGGCATTCAGTACTTC. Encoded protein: CASSVEGVGIQYF.